This is a list of T cell receptor beta chains from one sample in a study of shared clonotypes between healthy human individuals. Repertoires were generated with immunoSEQ multiplex PCR, while TCRdb's copy carries only in-frame clones and drops some. The sample carries over a million clones, about 76% recorded once. Specimen: memory CD4+ T cells sorted from blood. The receptors shown here come from a young man in good health. Both conserved end residues are part of each CDR3. D genes are given only for firm matches. A row's size may be missing; if present it is once, few, many or a size class.

v_call: TRBV5-6; d_call: NA; j_call: TRBJ2-6; clone_size: many; cdr3_nt: TGTGCCAGCAGCTTTATATTGGAGGGGGCTGGGGCCAACGTCCTGACTTTC; cdr3_aa: CASSFILEGAGANVLTF
v_call: TRBV27; d_call: NA; j_call: TRBJ1-1; clone_size: NA; cdr3_nt: TGTGCCAGCAGCCGCATGGGGGGCACTGAAGCTTTCTTT; cdr3_aa: CASSRMGGTEAFF
v_call: TRBV11-2; d_call: NA; j_call: TRBJ1-5; clone_size: NA; cdr3_nt: TGTGCCAGCAGCCGAGGGGTTTCCAATCAGCCCCAGCATTTT; cdr3_aa: CASSRGVSNQPQHF
v_call: TRBV23-1; d_call: NA; j_call: TRBJ2-1; clone_size: NA; cdr3_nt: TGCGCCAGCAGGGGCAATGAGCAGTTCTTC; cdr3_aa: CASRGNEQFF
v_call: TRBV9; d_call: NA; j_call: TRBJ2-3; clone_size: many; cdr3_nt: TGTGCCAGCAGCGTTGGACTCCTTAGAACAGATACGCAGTATTTT; cdr3_aa: CASSVGLLRTDTQYF
v_call: TRBV5-1; d_call: NA; j_call: TRBJ2-3; clone_size: few; cdr3_nt: TGCGCCAGCAGCTTGCGCATCACAGATACGCAGTATTTT; cdr3_aa: CASSLRITDTQYF
v_call: TRBV18; d_call: NA; j_call: TRBJ2-2; clone_size: NA; cdr3_nt: TGTGCCAGCAAACCCCCGGGGGGCCCATCAGGGGAGCTGTTTTTT; cdr3_aa: CASKPPGGPSGELFF
v_call: TRBV5-5; d_call: TRBD1; j_call: TRBJ2-5; clone_size: NA; cdr3_nt: TGTGCCAGCAGCTTGGGCGCCGGGACAGGGGTTGAGACCCAGTACTTC; cdr3_aa: CASSLGAGTGVETQYF
v_call: TRBV5-4; d_call: TRBD2; j_call: TRBJ2-2; clone_size: few; cdr3_nt: TGTGCCAGCAGCCCCAGCGGGGGGCTGGGCACCGGGGAGCTGTTTTTT; cdr3_aa: CASSPSGGLGTGELFF
v_call: TRBV28; d_call: NA; j_call: TRBJ1-4; clone_size: NA; cdr3_nt: TGTGCCAGCAGTCCCGGGGATCTGGATGAAAAACTGTTTTTT; cdr3_aa: CASSPGDLDEKLFF
v_call: TRBV10-3; d_call: TRBD2; j_call: TRBJ2-3; clone_size: NA; cdr3_nt: TGTGCCATCAGGGGACTAGCGGAGGGGAGCACAGATACGCAGTATTTT; cdr3_aa: CAIRGLAEGSTDTQYF
v_call: TRBV19; d_call: NA; j_call: TRBJ1-5; clone_size: few; cdr3_nt: TGTGCCAGTAGTATACGGAAAGAGAGCAATCAGCCCCAGCATTTT; cdr3_aa: CASSIRKESNQPQHF
v_call: TRBV10-2; d_call: NA; j_call: TRBJ2-7; clone_size: few; cdr3_nt: TGCGCCAGTATGGGCAGTACCTACGAGCAGTACTTC; cdr3_aa: CASMGSTYEQYF
v_call: TRBV5-4; d_call: TRBD1; j_call: TRBJ2-2; clone_size: NA; cdr3_nt: TGTGCCAGCAGCCCAGACAGGGGTAGGGCCGGGGAGCTGTTTTTT; cdr3_aa: CASSPDRGRAGELFF
v_call: TRBV6-5; d_call: TRBD1; j_call: TRBJ1-2; clone_size: NA; cdr3_nt: TGTGCCAGTTCCGCCAAACGGACAGGGGTGTATGGCTACACCTTC; cdr3_aa: CASSAKRTGVYGYTF
v_call: TRBV19; d_call: NA; j_call: TRBJ2-3; clone_size: NA; cdr3_nt: TGTGCCAGTAGTATTCTGGTGAGCACAGATACGCAGTATTTT; cdr3_aa: CASSILVSTDTQYF
v_call: TRBV7-2; d_call: NA; j_call: TRBJ2-3; clone_size: once; cdr3_nt: TGTGCCAGCAGCCTGGGTTGGGCCTCAGATACGCAGTATTTT; cdr3_aa: CASSLGWASDTQYF
v_call: TRBV7-2; d_call: TRBD1; j_call: TRBJ1-1; clone_size: NA; cdr3_nt: TGTGCCAGCAGCGGTACAGGGGGCTCTGAAGCTTTCTTT; cdr3_aa: CASSGTGGSEAFF
v_call: TRBV5-1; d_call: TRBD2; j_call: TRBJ2-5; clone_size: NA; cdr3_nt: TGCGCCAGCAGCTTCGATCTAGCGGGAGGAGAGACCCAGTACTTC; cdr3_aa: CASSFDLAGGETQYF
v_call: TRBV19; d_call: TRBD1; j_call: TRBJ2-3; clone_size: NA; cdr3_nt: TGTGCCAGCAAGACAGGGAGCACAGATACGCAGTATTTT; cdr3_aa: CASKTGSTDTQYF
v_call: TRBV5-6; d_call: NA; j_call: TRBJ1-3; clone_size: NA; cdr3_nt: TGTGCCAGCAGCCTTCGTTCAACAGGGCCCTCTGGAAACACCATATATTTT; cdr3_aa: CASSLRSTGPSGNTIYF
v_call: TRBV28; d_call: TRBD1; j_call: TRBJ1-2; clone_size: NA; cdr3_nt: TGTGCCAGCAGTTCACGGACAGGCCAACTGATGGGTGGCTACACCTTC; cdr3_aa: CASSSRTGQLMGGYTF
v_call: TRBV5-6; d_call: NA; j_call: TRBJ1-4; clone_size: NA; cdr3_nt: TGTGCCAGCAGCTTGAGTCTCGCAGTGGGGACTAATGAAAAACTGTTTTTT; cdr3_aa: CASSLSLAVGTNEKLFF
v_call: TRBV21-1; d_call: NA; j_call: TRBJ1-4; clone_size: NA; cdr3_nt: TGTGCCAGCAGCAATATGGAGTCTCATCGGGATGAAAAACTGTTTTTT; cdr3_aa: CASSNMESHRDEKLFF
v_call: TRBV2; d_call: NA; j_call: TRBJ2-7; clone_size: NA; cdr3_nt: TGTGCCAGCAATCAAATAGGGTCGAGCTCCTACGAGCAGTACTTC; cdr3_aa: CASNQIGSSSYEQYF
v_call: TRBV30; d_call: NA; j_call: TRBJ1-4; clone_size: NA; cdr3_nt: TGTGCCTGGAGTGTCGGGCTTGGTCATGAAAAACTGTTTTTT; cdr3_aa: CAWSVGLGHEKLFF
v_call: TRBV18; d_call: TRBD1; j_call: TRBJ2-7; clone_size: NA; cdr3_nt: TGTGCCAGCTCAATAACAGACAGGGTCGGGTACGAGCAGTACTTC; cdr3_aa: CASSITDRVGYEQYF
v_call: TRBV27; d_call: NA; j_call: TRBJ2-1; clone_size: NA; cdr3_nt: TGTGCCAGCAGATCGGGCGGGTCAAGCTCCTACAATGAGCAGTTCTTC; cdr3_aa: CASRSGGSSSYNEQFF
v_call: TRBV7-9; d_call: NA; j_call: TRBJ2-7; clone_size: NA; cdr3_nt: TGTGCCAGCAGCTTCCAGGGTGCGGCTTACGAGCAGTACTTC; cdr3_aa: CASSFQGAAYEQYF
v_call: TRBV28; d_call: TRBD1; j_call: TRBJ1-4; clone_size: NA; cdr3_nt: TGTGCCAGCAGTGGGGACAGGGGGCCGACTAATGAAAAACTGTTTTTT; cdr3_aa: CASSGDRGPTNEKLFF
v_call: TRBV2; d_call: NA; j_call: TRBJ1-5; clone_size: once; cdr3_nt: TGTGCCAGCAGTGAAGAATGGGGGGCGGGCAATCAGCCCCAGCATTTT; cdr3_aa: CASSEEWGAGNQPQHF
v_call: TRBV29-1; d_call: TRBD1; j_call: TRBJ2-3; clone_size: NA; cdr3_nt: TGCAGCGTCCGCCCGGGACAGGGATCAGATACGCAGTATTTT; cdr3_aa: CSVRPGQGSDTQYF
v_call: TRBV14; d_call: NA; j_call: TRBJ2-7; clone_size: many; cdr3_nt: TGTGCCAGCAGCCAAGTATTACAGAAATCGTGGCAGTACTTC; cdr3_aa: CASSQVLQKSWQYF
v_call: TRBV10-3; d_call: NA; j_call: TRBJ2-7; clone_size: NA; cdr3_nt: TGTGCCATCAGTGAGTCCACTGGTCCCACGGTCTACGAGCAGTACTTC; cdr3_aa: CAISESTGPTVYEQYF
v_call: TRBV5-1; d_call: NA; j_call: TRBJ1-5; clone_size: NA; cdr3_nt: TGCGCCAGCAGCTTGGGTGGGGATTCCAATCAGCCCCAGCATTTT; cdr3_aa: CASSLGGDSNQPQHF
v_call: TRBV18; d_call: NA; j_call: TRBJ1-1; clone_size: NA; cdr3_nt: TGTGCCAGCTCACCGAGCCTTGGGGCTGAAGCTTTCTTT; cdr3_aa: CASSPSLGAEAFF
v_call: TRBV6-5; d_call: NA; j_call: TRBJ2-2; clone_size: NA; cdr3_nt: TGTGCCAGCAAGATGGCCGGGGAGCTGTTTTTT; cdr3_aa: CASKMAGELFF
v_call: TRBV5-6; d_call: NA; j_call: TRBJ1-1; clone_size: NA; cdr3_nt: TGTGCCAGCAGCACTCTCGGGAGAAAGAACACTGAAGCTTTCTTT; cdr3_aa: CASSTLGRKNTEAFF
v_call: TRBV19; d_call: NA; j_call: TRBJ1-2; clone_size: NA; cdr3_nt: TGTGCCAGTAGCCGATACCAACAGGGCCTCGCTAACTATGGCTACACCTTC; cdr3_aa: CASSRYQQGLANYGYTF
v_call: TRBV10-1; d_call: TRBD2; j_call: TRBJ2-7; clone_size: once; cdr3_nt: TGCGCCAGCAGGGCTGGGACTAGCGGACCCTACGAGCAGTACTTC; cdr3_aa: CASRAGTSGPYEQYF
v_call: TRBV14; d_call: NA; j_call: TRBJ1-1; clone_size: once; cdr3_nt: TGTGCCAGCAGCAAAGGGTCTCGGGGGGAGGACACTGAAGCTTTCTTT; cdr3_aa: CASSKGSRGEDTEAFF
v_call: TRBV7-2; d_call: NA; j_call: TRBJ2-7; clone_size: NA; cdr3_nt: TGTGCCAGCAGCTTAGCAGGCGGGCAAAGCTCCTACGAGCAGTACTTC; cdr3_aa: CASSLAGGQSSYEQYF
v_call: TRBV11-3; d_call: NA; j_call: TRBJ1-1; clone_size: few; cdr3_nt: TGTGCCAGCAGCTTACATAAAGGGTCCCCCGAAGCTTTCTTT; cdr3_aa: CASSLHKGSPEAFF
v_call: TRBV6-1; d_call: NA; j_call: TRBJ1-4; clone_size: NA; cdr3_nt: TGTGCCAGCAGTGAACAATTGGATGTTGAAAAACTGTTTTTT; cdr3_aa: CASSEQLDVEKLFF
v_call: TRBV2; d_call: NA; j_call: TRBJ1-5; clone_size: NA; cdr3_nt: TGTGCCAGCAGTGAAGGCCAGGAACGCAATCAGCCCCAGCATTTT; cdr3_aa: CASSEGQERNQPQHF
v_call: TRBV5-6; d_call: NA; j_call: TRBJ2-1; clone_size: NA; cdr3_nt: TGTGCCAGCAGCCCCACTTGGAGCTCCTACAATGAGCAGTTCTTC; cdr3_aa: CASSPTWSSYNEQFF
v_call: TRBV7-9; d_call: TRBD1; j_call: TRBJ1-2; clone_size: few; cdr3_nt: TGTGCCAGCAGCTTAAGGACAGGAGTTGGATCTAACTATGGCTACACCTTC; cdr3_aa: CASSLRTGVGSNYGYTF
v_call: TRBV2; d_call: TRBD1; j_call: TRBJ1-4; clone_size: NA; cdr3_nt: TGTGCCAGCAGTGGAATAATTGGGACAGGGGTTAATGAAAAACTGTTTTTT; cdr3_aa: CASSGIIGTGVNEKLFF
v_call: TRBV29-1; d_call: NA; j_call: TRBJ2-3; clone_size: NA; cdr3_nt: TGCAGCTCCCGGGTTGCGGGACCCACAGATACGCAGTATTTT; cdr3_aa: CSSRVAGPTDTQYF
v_call: TRBV6-6; d_call: NA; j_call: TRBJ2-1; clone_size: NA; cdr3_nt: TGTGCCAGCAGCAAGACTGATGAGCAGTTCTTC; cdr3_aa: CASSKTDEQFF